The clone carrying this TCR beta chain showed up just a few times. This sample stems from a study of blood T cell repertoires in COVID-19. Turning to the study itself: Sites across the United States, Italy and Spain contributed samples from acute and convalescent COVID-19. From T cells, B-cell-depleted T cells, or PBMCs came the material, which was cDNA or gDNA.

The authors' processing: Researchers report that nucleated cell counts were estimated from reference gene primer amplification. Clones were read by immunoSEQ multiplex PCR, and TCRdb kept only the in-frame ones, dropping some. The V and J calls and the clone size are those of that table, but D and trimming were determined from the DNA. The table shows about 170,000 clones, with more than 75% occurring only once. Trimming took off 3 bases at V and 3 bases at J, with 4 bases between the two ends. CDR1 and CDR2 (germline): SGDLS, YYNGEE. The length of the CDR3 is 12 residues. The sample taken for sequencing was peripheral blood. The receptor comes from a man aged 45-65 years who had recovered from COVID-19. The genes are TRBV9 and TRBJ2-1; D remains ambiguous. This CDR3 is CASSALYNEQFF. Here the CDR3 DNA reads TGTGCCAGCAGCGCCCTCTACAATGAGCAGTTCTTC.